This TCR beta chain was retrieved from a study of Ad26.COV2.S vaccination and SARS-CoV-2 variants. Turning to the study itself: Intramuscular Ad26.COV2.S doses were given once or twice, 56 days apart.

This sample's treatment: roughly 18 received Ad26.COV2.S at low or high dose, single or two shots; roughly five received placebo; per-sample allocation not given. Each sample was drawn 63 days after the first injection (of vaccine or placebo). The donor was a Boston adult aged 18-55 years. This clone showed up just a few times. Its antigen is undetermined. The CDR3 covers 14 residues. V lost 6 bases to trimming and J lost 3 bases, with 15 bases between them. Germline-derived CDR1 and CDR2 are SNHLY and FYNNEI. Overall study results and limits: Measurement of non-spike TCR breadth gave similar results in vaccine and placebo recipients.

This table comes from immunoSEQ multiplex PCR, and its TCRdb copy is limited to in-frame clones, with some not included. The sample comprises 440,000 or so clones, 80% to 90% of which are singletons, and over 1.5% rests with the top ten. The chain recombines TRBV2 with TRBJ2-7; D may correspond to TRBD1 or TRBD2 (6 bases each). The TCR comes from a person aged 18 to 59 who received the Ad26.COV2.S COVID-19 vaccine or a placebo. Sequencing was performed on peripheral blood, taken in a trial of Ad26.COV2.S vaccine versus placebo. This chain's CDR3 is CASRHRVGGYEQYF. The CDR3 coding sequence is TGTGCCAGCAGACACAGGGTGGGGGGCTACGAGCAGTACTTC.